The clone carrying this T cell receptor beta chain was seen once. Its antigen remains unknown. Germline loops: CDR1 SGHRS, CDR2 YFSETQ. This CDR3 is built from 15 residues. V lost 0 bases and J lost 2, with 10 bases in between. The sample belongs to a study of cytomegalovirus exposure and HLA in healthy donors. Study-wide results and caveats: Some TCR beta chains (over 150 of them) were listed as cytomegalovirus-associated. As was reported, the classifier diagnosed cytomegalovirus status with high specificity and sensitivity.

Libraries were prepared by immunoSEQ multiplex PCR; TCRdb keeps only in-frame clonotypes and omits some of them. The sample records roughly 200,000 clones, around nine tenths being singletons. Sequenced input: PBMCs. The receptor was isolated from a man aged 30-40 years in good health and CMV-seropositive. V usage is TRBV5-1 and J usage is TRBJ2-3; TRBD1 is a possible D gene (5 bases). Here the CDR3 DNA reads TGCGCCAGCAGCTTGGATAGGGGAACCACAGATACGCAGTATTTT. It is translated as CASSLDRGTTDTQYF.